The 5 T cell receptor beta chains listed next were all sequenced from one sample in a study of CD8+ T cells in alopecia areata. RNA was extracted and reverse transcribed into cDNA as the sequencing template. The protocol was immunoSEQ multiplex PCR, while the TCRdb copy is restricted to in-frame clones and leaves out a portion. The sample has about 190,000 clones, 55% to 70% seen once; the top ten hold 0.69%. Treatment reported: oral pan-JAK inhibitor, 5-10 mg twice daily. Sequencing was performed on CD4+ T cells sorted from blood, taken at week 4, from a patient treated with tofacitinib. These receptors were obtained from a human donor with alopecia areata.

The chain carries TRBV6-5 and TRBJ2-1, with TRBD2 identical over 11 bases. Germline values: CDR1 MNHEY, CDR2 SVGAGI. The CDR3 contains 16 residues. V shed 2 bases, J shed 4 bases, and the junction held 4 bases outside the gene matches. CDR3 in amino acids: CASSYLTSGSYNEQFF. The DNA for the CDR3 is TGTGCCAGCAGTTACCTAACTAGCGGGAGTTACAATGAGCAGTTCTTC.

This sequence joins TRBV6-6 and TRBJ1-1, with D unclear. Germline lookup yields CDR1 MNHNY and CDR2 SVGAGI (reference sequence). The CDR3 loop spans 13 amino acids. The ends were cut back, 0 bases at V and 7 bases at J, with 9 bases in the middle. CDR3 residues: CASSYSGRVEAFF. For the CDR3, the DNA is TGTGCCAGCAGTTACTCGGGAAGGGTTGAAGCTTTCTTT.

The CDR3 reads CAISESVRGGQGFYTF. The CDR3 bases are TGTGCCATCAGTGAGTCTGTGCGTGGAGGACAGGGATTCTACACCTTC. The chain recombines TRBV10-3 with TRBJ1-2; 8 bases map to TRBD1. V lost 0 bases to trimming and J lost 10 bases; unmatched junction nucleotides: 13. In germline, CDR1 is ENHRY, CDR2 SYGVKD. The CDR3 loop spans 16 amino acids.

The rearrangement uses TRBV9 and TRBJ2-2, with D possibly being TRBD1 (6 bases). CDR1 is SGDLS, CDR2 YYNGEE, per germline. CDR3 size: 16 residues. Trimming removed 0 bases at V and 8 bases at J, with 17 bases between. CDR3 region: CASSVAWQGIVGELFF. CDR3 nucleotides: TGTGCCAGCAGCGTAGCCTGGCAGGGGATAGTAGGGGAGCTGTTTTTT.

The gene calls are TRBV4-2 and TRBJ1-5; perhaps TRBD1 as D (6 bases). The V gene's germline CDR1 is LGHNA and CDR2 YNFKEQ. Trimming removed 4 bases from V and 7 bases from J, with 14 bases in between. The CDR3 has 14 residues. CDR3 DNA: TGTGCCAGCAGCCCCCTTACAGGGAACCAGCCCCAGCATTTT. Protein product: CASSPLTGNQPQHF.